These 12 T cell receptor beta chains originate from one sample sequenced in a study of radiation and T cells in renal cell carcinoma. Noted time point: baseline pretreatment blood. Treatment noted: 15 Gy SBRT to primary tumor, nephrectomy 4 weeks later. Clones were sequenced by immunoSEQ multiplex PCR, and TCRdb holds only the in-frame ones, with some missing. The sample records approximately 120,000 clones, roughly 80% being singletons. This specimen was blood, taken from a patient whose treatment included radiotherapy and nephrectomy. The receptors originated from a woman aged 60-70 years with renal cell carcinoma.

This clone appeared a few times. The chain links TRBV29-1 to TRBJ2-1; 11 bases fit TRBD2. V shed 8 bases, J shed 2 bases, and the junction held 2 bases outside the gene matches. The CDR3 loop spans 13 amino acids. Germline V gives CDR1 SQVTM, CDR2 ANQGSEA. The CDR3 DNA sequence: TGCAGCTCACTAGCGGGGGCCTACAATGAGCAGTTCTTC. Amino acid sequence: CSSLAGAYNEQFF.

The rearrangement joins TRBV28 to TRBJ2-1; no reliable D call. Germline CDR1 is MDHEN and CDR2 is SYDVKM. CDR3 length: 13 residues. The V end lost 3 bases, the J end lost 8 bases, and 11 bases lay between the germline ends. CDR3 DNA: TGTGCCAGCAGTTTTAGCATATCCTATGAGCAGTTCTTC. Residues: CASSFSISYEQFF.

This clone was counted once. CDR3 residues: CASSVGTGAFLEQYF. For the CDR3, the DNA is TGTGCCAGCAGCGTAGGTACGGGGGCCTTTCTCGAGCAGTACTTC. The V gene is TRBV9, the J gene TRBJ2-7; tentatively, D is TRBD1 or TRBD2 (6 bases each). The V end lost 0 bases, the J end lost 6 bases, and 16 bases lay between the germline ends. The CDR3 totals 15 residues. Germline CDR1 reads SGDLS; CDR2 reads YYNGEE.

This chain connects TRBV29-1 to TRBJ2-4; the match to TRBD1 covers 7 bases. Germline loops: CDR1 SQVTM, CDR2 ANQGSEA. With V trimmed by 0 bases and J by 3 bases, 11 bases remained unmatched. The CDR3 extends over 17 amino acids. This CDR3 is CSVEDRGQYKVKNIQYF. CDR3 nucleotides: TGCAGCGTTGAAGATCGGGGACAGTATAAAGTCAAAAACATTCAGTACTTC.

The chain employs TRBV10-2 and TRBJ2-7; D call uncertain. Per the germline V gene, CDR1 is WSHSY and CDR2 is SAAADI. The V end lost 3 bases, the J end lost 7 bases, and 10 bases lay between the germline ends. The CDR3 loop spans 12 amino acids. This chain's CDR3 is CASSEIQREQYF. CDR3 DNA sequence: TGCGCCAGCAGTGAAATCCAGAGGGAGCAGTACTTC.

J is TRBJ2-2 and V is TRBV2, with 7 bases fitting TRBD1. The V gene end was trimmed by 8 bases and the J gene end by 4 bases; junction bases not matched to a gene: 13. Looked up from germline, CDR1 is SNHLY and CDR2 is FYNNEI. The CDR3 totals 16 residues. The CDR3 loop is CASDEGALFSTGELFF. CDR3 in DNA: TGTGCCAGCGATGAGGGGGCTCTTTTCAGCACCGGGGAGCTGTTTTTT.

The chain links TRBV4-2 to TRBJ1-2; a weak D match, TRBD1 (5 bases). Germline V gene lookup returns CDR1 LGHNA and CDR2 YNFKEQ. There are 14 residues in the CDR3. V was clipped by 1 base and J by 5 bases, with 11 bases between them. CDR3 DNA sequence: TGTGCCAGCAGCCAAGCCGTCAGGGTTTATGGCTACACCTTC. Amino acids: CASSQAVRVYGYTF.

The rearrangement joins TRBV11-1 to TRBJ1-1; tentative D call: TRBD1 (6 bases). The ends were cut back, 7 bases at V and 0 bases at J, with 9 bases in the middle. The CDR3 length is 13 residues. In germline, CDR1 is SGHAT, CDR2 FQDESV (reference sequence). CDR3 sequence: CASNREMNTEAFF. The CDR3 DNA follows: TGTGCCAGCAACAGGGAGATGAACACTGAAGCTTTCTTT.

The chain joins TRBV27 to TRBJ1-2, with unresolved D. Germline CDR1 MNHEY, CDR2 SMNVEV (reference sequence). The CDR3 is 14 residues long. V was clipped by 3 bases and J by 2 bases, with 10 bases between them. CDR3 DNA sequence: TGTGCCAGCAGTTTTGGCAGGACCAACTATGGCTACACCTTC. Encoded protein: CASSFGRTNYGYTF.

The V gene is TRBV19, the J gene TRBJ1-5; tentatively, D is TRBD1 (5 bases). This CDR3 contains 15 residues. From germline, CDR1 is LNHDA and CDR2 SQIVND (reference sequence). Trimming pared 1 base from V and 3 bases from J, leaving 10 bases between. The DNA of the CDR3 is TGTGCCAGTAGTATAGTTGCGGGACCCAATCAGCCCCAGCATTTT. Encoded protein: CASSIVAGPNQPQHF.

This clone was recorded a few times. This chain connects TRBV6-1 to TRBJ1-1; D is undetermined. Per germline, CDR1 MNHNS and CDR2 SASEGT. This CDR3 has 13 residues. Deletions cut 8 bases from V and 2 bases from J, with 12 bases between. The CDR3 coding sequence is TGTGCCAGCTTTTGGCCGGACAACACTGAAGCTTTCTTT. Protein product: CASFWPDNTEAFF.

The rearrangement links TRBV27 to TRBJ1-1; a weak D match, TRBD1 (6 bases). Germline V gene lookup returns CDR1 MNHEY and CDR2 SMNVEV (reference sequence). The ends were cut back, 2 bases at V and 0 bases at J, with 10 bases in the middle. The CDR3 runs 15 residues. In nucleotides, the CDR3 is TGTGCCAGCAGTTTAACAGGGTTTTTGAACACTGAAGCTTTCTTT. Amino acid sequence: CASSLTGFLNTEAFF.